This TCR beta chain stems from a study of breast tumors, draining lymph nodes, adjacent tissues. The J segment lost 1 base and the V segment lost 5 bases, leaving 11 bases of the junction unmatched. The CDR3 extends over 17 amino acids. Germline V gene lookup returns CDR1 DFQATT and CDR2 SNEGSKA (reference sequence). Regarding the study as a whole: Most tumor T cells seemingly derive from lymph node, then expand in tumor. Tumors had less TCR diversity than lymph nodes, more than nontumor tissue. Luminal-like breast cancer showed significantly greater tumor-nontumor repertoire similarity than basal-like breast cancer did.

This clonotype was counted at least ten times. Its antigen is not identified. TCRdb reanalysed the multiplex PCR reads using MiXCR and keeps one entry per CDR3 protein. The table has approximately 190,000 distinct CDR3 sequences, approximately 33% seen once; the top ten hold more than 4%. Breast cancer patients provided tissue from their axillary draining lymph nodes. The sequencing input was axillary lymph node tissue. This rearrangement joins TRBV20-1 to TRBJ2-3; TRBD2 agrees at 11 bases. The receptor was isolated from a female donor with breast cancer. Some clones in this sample may be carry-over from other donors' samples. The CDR3 sequence is CSADGLLAGGGTDTQYF. DNA of the CDR3: TGCAGTGCTGACGGGCTATTAGCGGGAGGGGGCACAGATACGCAGTATTTT.